Below, 22 T cell receptor beta chains from the same sample are listed, as sequenced in a study of blood T cell repertoires in COVID-19 (dated by TCRdb to the early 2020s). The method was the immunoSEQ multiplex PCR assay. Here the immuneACCESS table is served through TCRdb, limited to in-frame sequences with V and J called. Missing clones are a known gap in these copies; in checked studies unresolved V genes cover under half, and the rest lacks a known reason. Recorded for this sample are about 160,000 clones; approximately 88% of them occurred a single time. Roughly 9% of the sample lies in the top ten. Specimen: peripheral blood. These receptor sequences come from a woman older than 75 with active or convalescent COVID-19.

The rearrangement links TRBV11-2 to TRBJ1-1, with TRBD1 identical over 7 bases. Per germline, CDR1 SGHAT and CDR2 FQNNGV. V dropped 4 bases and J dropped 5; count of bases not matched to a gene: 13. The CDR3 sequence is 16 residues long. In nucleotides, the CDR3 is TGTGCCAGCAGCTCCTCAGGGGGTTCTCGTCGGACTGAAGCTTTCTTT. Its protein is CASSSSGGSRRTEAFF.

This clone showed up just a few times. The chain employs TRBV6-5 and TRBJ1-5; tentatively, D is TRBD1 (6 bases). Trimming removed 4 bases from V and 1 base from J, with 8 bases in between. CDR3 size: 14 residues. The germline gives CDR1 MNHEY, CDR2 SVGAGI. The CDR3 DNA reads TGTGCCAGCAGTTTACAGGGAAGCAATCAGCCCCAGCATTTT. Protein sequence: CASSLQGSNQPQHF.

The rearrangement joins TRBV2 to TRBJ1-2, with unresolved D. From germline, CDR1 is SNHLY and CDR2 FYNNEI. The V and J ends lost 4 bases and 7 bases respectively, with 10 bases between them. The CDR3 is 12 amino acids. The DNA for the CDR3 is TGTGCCAGCAGTGCGGAGGGTAGTGGCTACACCTTC. It yields the protein CASSAEGSGYTF. Full variable domain (missing parts from reference TRBV2 and TRBJ1-2): EPEVTQTPSHQVTQMGQEVILRCVPISNHLYFYWYRQILGQKVEFLVSFYNNEISEKSEIFDDQFSVERPDGSNFTLKIRSTKLEDSAMYFCASSAEGSGYTFGSGTRLTVV.

Only a few counts were recorded for this clone. The genes are TRBV4-1 and TRBJ1-4; D not resolved. Germline lookup yields CDR1 MGHRA and CDR2 YSYEKL. This CDR3 has 15 amino acids. The ends were cut back, 8 bases at V and 1 base at J, with 14 bases in the middle. Here the CDR3 DNA reads TGCGCCAGCGGGCTGAGGGTTTTAACTAATGAAAAACTGTTTTTT. It encodes CASGLRVLTNEKLFF.

The chain employs TRBV4-2 and TRBJ2-3, with 8 bases fitting TRBD2. Germline V gene data show CDR1 as LGHNA and CDR2 as YNFKEQ. The CDR3 loop spans 16 amino acids. With 3 bases clipped from V and 2 bases from J, the junction kept 7 bases outside the gene matches. The DNA of the CDR3 is TGTGCCAGCAGCCAGGCTCGGGGGGGGAACACAGATACGCAGTATTTT. This encodes CASSQARGGNTDTQYF.

The chain has TRBV28 and TRBJ1-2; D perhaps matches TRBD1 (5 bases). Germline V lookup: CDR1 MDHEN, CDR2 SYDVKM. The CDR3 totals 14 residues. Trimming stripped 5 bases from V and 7 bases from J, with 17 bases between. In DNA form, the CDR3 reads TGTGCCAGCAGTGGAAAACCGCAGGGAGGTGGCTACACCTTC. It codes for CASSGKPQGGGYTF.

The chain joins TRBV6-5 to TRBJ2-5, with D maybe TRBD2 (6 bases). The CDR3 totals 14 residues. Trimming removed 1 base at V and 5 bases at J, with 11 bases between. The germline V gene encodes CDR1 MNHEY and CDR2 SVGAGI. The CDR3 nucleotides are TGTGCCAGCAGTTACTTTGGAGGGACCGAGACCCAGTACTTC. It yields the protein CASSYFGGTETQYF.

The chain combines TRBV7-8 with TRBJ1-5; D unclear. The CDR3 sequence is 13 residues long. V lost 1 base and J 8 bases, leaving 9 bases between the germline ends. In germline, CDR1 is SGHVS, CDR2 FQNEAQ. The CDR3 DNA sequence: TGTGCCAGCAGCTTAGTGGGCATCAAGCCCCAGCATTTT. It codes for CASSLVGIKPQHF.

The chain recombines TRBV6-2 or TRBV6-3 with TRBJ1-5; TRBD1 might be the D (6 bases). Germline lookup yields CDR1 MNHEY and CDR2 SVGEGT. V was trimmed by 0 bases and J by 6 bases, leaving 12 bases between them. The CDR3 extends over 15 amino acids. The CDR3, as DNA: TGTGCCAGCAGTTACTCAGGGGGGGCAGCTCAGCCCCAGCATTTT. Protein: CASSYSGGAAQPQHF.

This sequence joins TRBV7-3 and TRBJ2-3; 8 bases are a match to TRBD2. Germline V lookup: CDR1 SGHTA, CDR2 FQGTGA. The V segment lost 4 bases and the J segment 2 bases; nucleotides outside the gene matches: 11. The CDR3 is 17 amino acids. This CDR3 reads CASSSSSAGAPTDTQYF. In DNA, the CDR3 is TGTGCCAGCAGCTCTTCGTCAGCGGGGGCCCCCACAGATACGCAGTATTTT.

The chain recombines TRBV6-5 with TRBJ1-3; the match to TRBD1 covers 9 bases. Germline CDR1 and CDR2: MNHEY and SVGAGI. Trimming took 6 bases from V and 4 from J; bases not matched to a gene: 7. CDR3 size: 15 residues. This CDR3 reads CASSFRGTGGNTIYF. For the CDR3, the DNA is TGTGCCAGCAGCTTCCGGGGGACAGGGGGAAACACCATATATTTT.

The chain links TRBV12-3 or TRBV12-4 to TRBJ1-1, with D perhaps matching TRBD1 (5 bases). The CDR3 spans 12 residues. The V gene lost 3 bases and the J gene lost 11 bases, with 13 bases spanning the gap. The CDR3 nucleotides are TGTGCCAGCAGTTTTCAAGGGGCGCGTGCTTTCTTT. It specifies CASSFQGARAFF.

This chain uses TRBV2 with TRBJ1-5, with D possibly matching TRBD1 (5 bases). Trimming removed 2 bases at V and 3 bases at J, with 11 bases between. The V gene's germline CDR1 is SNHLY and CDR2 FYNNEI. The CDR3 runs to 15 residues. DNA for the CDR3: TGTGCCAGCAGTGAAACAGACAGCATCAATCAGCCCCAGCATTTT. This gives the protein CASSETDSINQPQHF.

The V call is TRBV5-6, the J call TRBJ1-2; no definite D call. CDR1 is SGHDT, CDR2 YYEEEE, per germline. V was trimmed by 6 bases and J by 1 base, leaving 13 bases between them. The CDR3 extends over 14 amino acids. As DNA, the CDR3 is TGTGCCAGCAACCACAGAAACCTTAACTATGGCTACACCTTC. Amino acids: CASNHRNLNYGYTF.

This chain uses TRBV18 with TRBJ1-4; TRBD1 might be the D (5 bases). CDR3 size: 16 residues. Germline V gene lookup returns CDR1 KGHSH and CDR2 LQKENI. Trimming took 3 bases from V and 6 from J, leaving 17 bases between them. The CDR3 sequence: CASSPVRGSSDEKLFF. The CDR3 nucleotides read TGTGCCAGCTCACCGGTGCGGGGGAGTAGTGATGAAAAACTGTTTTTT.

The chain uses TRBV19 and TRBJ1-1; 7 positions match TRBD1. The CDR3 extends over 15 amino acids. With V trimmed by 8 bases and J by 0 bases, 9 bases remained unmatched. Germline V gene data show CDR1 as LNHDA and CDR2 as SQIVND (reference sequence). As DNA, the CDR3 is TGTGCCAGTGCCGCGGGACAGAATATGAACACTGAAGCTTTCTTT. Amino acid sequence: CASAAGQNMNTEAFF.

J is TRBJ1-2 and V is TRBV3-1 (or the pseudogene TRBV3-2); weak D call: TRBD1 (5 bases). Deletions cut 1 base from V and 8 bases from J, with 11 bases between. Germline CDR1 reads LGHDT; CDR2 reads YNNKEL (reference sequence). The CDR3 loop spans 13 amino acids. The CDR3 reads CASSQGTLSGYTF. The CDR3 DNA follows: TGTGCCAGCAGCCAAGGGACACTATCCGGCTACACCTTC.

The CDR3: CASSSTYDRTLGDTQYF. CDR3 nucleotides: TGCGCCAGCAGCTCCACCTACGACAGGACCCTCGGTGATACGCAGTATTTT. This sequence joins TRBV5-1 and TRBJ2-3; weak D call: TRBD1 (6 bases). Trimming removed 3 bases from V and 6 bases from J, with 23 bases in between. Germline lookup yields CDR1 SGHRS and CDR2 YFSETQ. The CDR3 is made up of 17 amino acids.

This chain links TRBV6-2 or TRBV6-3 with TRBJ1-2, with 8 bases identical to TRBD1. The V segment lost 6 bases and the J segment 3 bases; nucleotides outside the gene matches: 3. The CDR3 has 13 amino acids. Per the germline V gene, CDR1 is MNHEY and CDR2 is SVGEGT. Written as DNA, the CDR3 is TGTGCCAGCAGCAAGACAGGGGACTATGGCTACACCTTC. Amino acid sequence: CASSKTGDYGYTF.

The chain combines TRBV5-4 with TRBJ2-3, with TRBD1 matching 7 bases. V lost 3 bases and J lost 2; bases outside the gene matches: 3. Germline CDR1 SGHNT, CDR2 YYREEE (reference sequence). CDR3 length: 14 residues. The CDR3 reads CASSYRGFTDTQYF. CDR3 coding DNA: TGTGCCAGCAGCTACAGGGGCTTCACAGATACGCAGTATTTT. Full variable domain (rest looked up from reference TRBV5-4 and TRBJ2-3): ETGVTQSPTHLIKTRGQQVTLRCSSQSGHNTVSWYQQALGQGPQFIFQYYREEENGRGNFPPRFSGLQFPNYSSELNVNALELDDSALYLCASSYRGFTDTQYFGPGTRLTVL.

The table lists this clone with a few counts. This chain uses TRBV5-6 with TRBJ2-7; D possibly corresponds to TRBD1 (5 bases). The length of the CDR3 is 11 residues. CDR1 SGHDT and CDR2 YYEEEE come from the germline V gene. Trimming shortened V by 2 bases and J by 5 bases, and 5 bases separated the two germline ends. The CDR3 sequence is CASSLGDEQYF. CDR3 nucleotide sequence: TGTGCCAGCAGCTTAGGGGACGAGCAGTACTTC.

This clone has only one observation. CDR3 DNA sequence: TGTGCCAGCAGCTCCCTTATCGGGGCCAACGTCCTGACTTTC. Encoded protein: CASSSLIGANVLTF. The chain is built from TRBV7-2 and TRBJ2-6; D uncertain. The CDR3 sequence is 14 residues long. V shed 4 bases and J shed 4 bases, with 8 bases lying between them. CDR1 and CDR2 (germline): SGHTA, FQGNSA. The whole variable domain, filled in from reference TRBV7-2 and TRBJ2-6, reads GAGVSQSPSNKVTEKGKDVELRCDPISGHTALYWYRQSLGQGLEFLIYFQGNSAPDKSGLPSDRFSAERTGGSVSTLTIQRTQQEDSAVYLCASSSLIGANVLTFGAGSRLTVL.